The rows below give T cell receptor beta chains drawn from one sample of a study of T cell responses to AZD1222 COVID-19 vaccine. Some clones are missing from TCRdb's copy, which holds only in-frame ones; the method was immunoSEQ multiplex PCR. The sample shows roughly 140,000 clones, 94% of them seen only once. Specimen: peripheral blood, collected on day 0 of AZD1222 vaccination. The receptors were gathered from an adult in good health. Both conserved end residues are part of each CDR3. Each record gives: D gene, clone size, V gene, J gene, CDR3 DNA, CDR3 protein. D genes are given only for firm matches. Expanded clones get a size class; other rows say once, few or many, or leave the size out.

D gene: TRBD2; clone size: .; V gene: TRBV18; J gene: TRBJ2-3; CDR3 DNA: TGTGCCAGCTCATTCCCGCGCGGAAGGGAGGGTTCAGATACGCAGTATTTT; CDR3 protein: CASSFPRGREGSDTQYF
D gene: TRBD2; clone size: .; V gene: TRBV4-1; J gene: TRBJ2-5; CDR3 DNA: TGCGCCAGCAGCCAAGATTCGGCGGGGGGTTATAAGACCCAGTACTTC; CDR3 protein: CASSQDSAGGYKTQYF
D gene: .; clone size: .; V gene: TRBV7-9; J gene: TRBJ2-1; CDR3 DNA: TGTGCCAGCAGACCTACGAATGAGCAGTTCTTC; CDR3 protein: CASRPTNEQFF
D gene: TRBD2; clone size: once; V gene: TRBV27; J gene: TRBJ2-3; CDR3 DNA: TGTGCCAGCAGTCTATCCCCATCAAGCGGGGGGGTCAAAGATACGCAGTATTTT; CDR3 protein: CASSLSPSSGGVKDTQYF
D gene: .; clone size: .; V gene: TRBV27; J gene: TRBJ2-1; CDR3 DNA: TGTGCCAGCAGTTTATTATCCCACAGCTCCTACAATGAGCAGTTCTTC; CDR3 protein: CASSLLSHSSYNEQFF
D gene: TRBD2; clone size: .; V gene: TRBV7-9; J gene: TRBJ2-2; CDR3 DNA: TGTGCCAGCAAATTAGCGGGATGGAACACCGGGGAGCTGTTTTTT; CDR3 protein: CASKLAGWNTGELFF
D gene: .; clone size: .; V gene: TRBV5-6; J gene: TRBJ2-2; CDR3 DNA: TGTGCCAGCAGCCAAGGATCGGTGACGCCCAAAAACACCGGGGAGCTGTTTTTT; CDR3 protein: CASSQGSVTPKNTGELFF
D gene: .; clone size: .; V gene: TRBV5-1; J gene: TRBJ1-1; CDR3 DNA: TGCGCCAGCAGTTCTAACACTGAAGCTTTCTTT; CDR3 protein: CASSSNTEAFF
D gene: TRBD1; clone size: .; V gene: TRBV7-9; J gene: TRBJ1-1; CDR3 DNA: TGTGCCAGCAGGCCGCGGACAGGGTTGTACACTGAAGCTTTCTTT; CDR3 protein: CASRPRTGLYTEAFF
D gene: .; clone size: .; V gene: TRBV7-9; J gene: TRBJ1-1; CDR3 DNA: TGTGCCAGCAGCCCCCGTTTTACCCGGAATCGAATGAACACTGAAGCTTTCTTT; CDR3 protein: CASSPRFTRNRMNTEAFF
D gene: .; clone size: .; V gene: TRBV15; J gene: TRBJ1-5; CDR3 DNA: TGTGCCACCAGCAGAGAGAAGGGCGATCAGCCCCAGCATTTT; CDR3 protein: CATSREKGDQPQHF
D gene: .; clone size: .; V gene: TRBV5-1; J gene: TRBJ1-6; CDR3 DNA: TGCGCCAGCAGCCTTGACCCATCCTATAATTCACCCCTCCACTTT; CDR3 protein: CASSLDPSYNSPLHF
D gene: TRBD1; clone size: .; V gene: TRBV19; J gene: TRBJ1-2; CDR3 DNA: TGTGCCAGTAGCCGCCGGGACAGGGGTATGTACGGCTACACCTTC; CDR3 protein: CASSRRDRGMYGYTF
D gene: TRBD1; clone size: .; V gene: TRBV14; J gene: TRBJ1-5; CDR3 DNA: TGTGCCAGCAGCGAAACAGGGGGCGGGAATCAGCCCCAGCATTTT; CDR3 protein: CASSETGGGNQPQHF
D gene: .; clone size: once; V gene: TRBV5-1; J gene: TRBJ1-2; CDR3 DNA: TGCGCCAGCAGCTTGGCTGGGGTCGGCTATGGCTACACCTTC; CDR3 protein: CASSLAGVGYGYTF